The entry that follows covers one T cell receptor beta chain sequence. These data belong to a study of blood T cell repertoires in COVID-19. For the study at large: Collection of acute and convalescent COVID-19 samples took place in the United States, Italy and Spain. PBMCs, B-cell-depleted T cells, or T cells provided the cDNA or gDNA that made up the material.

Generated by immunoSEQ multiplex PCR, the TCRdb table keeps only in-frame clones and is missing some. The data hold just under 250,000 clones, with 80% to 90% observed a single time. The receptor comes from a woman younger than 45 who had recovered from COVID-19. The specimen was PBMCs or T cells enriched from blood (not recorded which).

CDR3 loop: CASRFLAVNTGELFF. Here the CDR3 DNA reads TGTGCCAGCAGGTTCCTAGCGGTGAACACCGGGGAGCTGTTTTTT. The rearrangement uses TRBV2 and TRBJ2-2; TRBD2 agrees at 7 bases. CDR1 is SNHLY and CDR2 is FYNNEI in the germline V gene. The CDR3 spans 15 residues. With V trimmed by 6 bases and J by 1 base, 5 bases remained unmatched.